The 12 T cell receptor beta chains listed next were all sequenced from one sample in a study of identical twins. Each CDR3 protein gets one entry after TCRdb re-called the 5' RACE reads with MiXCR. The repertoire holds approximately 630,000 distinct CDR3 sequences, with 7% to 7.5% as singletons. These data also featured in a second study, about yellow fever vaccine responses in identical twins.

Material for sequencing was PBMCs. Receptors were obtained from a young woman in good health.

V gene TRBV20-1 combines with J gene TRBJ2-1; 7 bases line up with TRBD2. Germline V lookup: CDR1 DFQATT, CDR2 SNEGSKA (reference sequence). CDR3 size: 15 residues. V was clipped by 6 bases and J by 8 bases; unmatched bases: 16. The DNA for the CDR3 is TGCAGTGCGCCCGCCGGACTAGGGAGGTTTGATGAGCAGTTCTTC. Its translation is CSAPAGLGRFDEQFF.

This clonotype was seen only a few times. The chain couples TRBV11-2 to TRBJ2-5; possible D gene TRBD1, 6 bases. The germline V gene has CDR1 SGHAT and CDR2 FQNNGV. The CDR3 length is 13 residues. V was clipped by 5 bases and J by 5 bases, with 12 bases between them. For the CDR3, the DNA is TGTGCCAGCAGCGCCCAGGGGTTGGAGACCCAGTACTTC. This codes for CASSAQGLETQYF.

This clonotype was found many times. The rearrangement uses TRBV15 and TRBJ2-2; TRBD2 matches at 14 bases. The CDR3 loop spans 17 amino acids. Per germline, CDR1 LNHNV and CDR2 YYDKDF (reference sequence). V gave up 2 bases and J gave up 6 bases; unmatched junction bases: 5. The CDR3 coding sequence is TGTGCCACCAGCAGATATGGGGGACTAGCGGGAGCCGGGGAGCTGTTTTTT. The encoded protein is CATSRYGGLAGAGELFF.

This clonotype appeared many times. This chain links TRBV12-3 or TRBV12-4 with TRBJ2-5; D possibly corresponds to TRBD2 (6 bases). The CDR3 runs to 15 residues. Deletions cut 2 bases from V and 2 bases from J, with 12 bases between. For the CDR3, the DNA is TGTGCCAGCAGTTTATATAGCGGAATTCAAGAGACCCAGTACTTC. Translating it yields CASSLYSGIQETQYF.

The chain has TRBV7-9 and TRBJ2-2, with 10 bases matching TRBD1. CDR3 length equals 15 residues. Germline V gives CDR1 SEHNR, CDR2 FQNEAQ (reference sequence). J lost 6 bases, V lost 4 bases, and 5 bases had no gene match. The CDR3 DNA is TGTGCCAGCAGCTCGTGGGACAGGGGTCCCGGGGAGCTGTTTTTT. Translating it yields CASSSWDRGPGELFF.

This clonotype has ten or more counts. The genes are TRBV5-1 and TRBJ1-4; 11 nucleotides align to TRBD1. Per germline, CDR1 SGHRS and CDR2 YFSETQ. Losses at the gene ends were 4 bases for V and 2 bases for J; bases not matched to a gene: 7. The CDR3 spans 17 residues. The CDR3 loop is CASSQKGQGVTNEKLFF. CDR3 in DNA: TGCGCCAGCAGCCAGAAGGGACAGGGGGTTACTAATGAAAAACTGTTTTTT.

V gene TRBV15 combines with J gene TRBJ1-4; D remains unclear. Germline V gene lookup returns CDR1 LNHNV and CDR2 YYDKDF (reference sequence). CDR3 length: 15 residues. Trimming left V 0 bases short and J 8 bases short, with 13 bases between. The CDR3 reads CATSRESRVREKLFF. The CDR3 region has the DNA TGTGCCACCAGCAGAGAGTCAAGGGTGCGGGAAAAACTGTTTTTT. Drawing the rest from reference TRBV15 and TRBJ1-4, the complete variable domain is DAMVIQNPRYQVTQFGKPVTLSCSQTLNHNVMYWYQQKSSQAPKLLFHYYDKDFNNEADTPDNFQSRRPNTSFCFLDIRSPGLGDTAMYLCATSRESRVREKLFFGSGTQLSVL.

This clonotype was counted at least ten times. The chain uses TRBV4-1 and TRBJ2-2, with 11 bases that match TRBD2. The CDR3 runs 15 residues. V lost 5 bases to trimming and J lost 6 bases; unmatched junction nucleotides: 5. Germline V gives CDR1 MGHRA, CDR2 YSYEKL. Written as DNA, the CDR3 is TGCGCCAGCAGCAGCGGACTAGCGGGCCCCGGGGAGCTGTTTTTT. Its translation: CASSSGLAGPGELFF.

The sample holds many counts of this clonotype. The chain recombines TRBV28 with TRBJ1-5; TRBD1 matches at 7 bases. J gave up 9 bases and V 10 bases, and 12 bases lay outside the gene matches. From germline, CDR1 is MDHEN and CDR2 SYDVKM. This CDR3 is 13 amino acids long. The CDR3 nucleotides read TGTGCCATCAACAGGGGAGGGGGTTTGCCCCAGCATTTT. This gives the protein CAINRGGGLPQHF.

Only a few counts were recorded for this clonotype. The rearrangement links TRBV25-1 to TRBJ2-5, with TRBD2 identical over 7 bases. Germline loops: CDR1 MGHDK, CDR2 SYGVNS. V lost 7 bases and J lost 5; bases outside the gene matches: 7. The CDR3 runs 13 residues. The CDR3 nucleotides read TGTGCCAGCATTACGGGAGGTGAGGAGACCCAGTACTTC. Its protein product is CASITGGEETQYF.

The table lists this clonotype with a few counts. The genes are TRBV25-1 and TRBJ2-3; 12 nucleotides match TRBD2. Per germline, CDR1 MGHDK and CDR2 SYGVNS. The CDR3 is made up of 17 amino acids. Trimming cost V 5 bases and J 6 bases; bases outside gene matches: 12. As DNA, the CDR3 is TGTGCCAGCAGTCCCCAGGGGGCTAGCGGGGGGGCGGATACGCAGTATTTT. Translated, it gives CASSPQGASGGADTQYF.

A few counts support this clonotype. The chain joins TRBV28 to TRBJ1-2; 7 nucleotides agree with TRBD1. After removal of 6 bases from V and 11 bases from J, the junction contained 12 bases not matched to a gene. The CDR3 is 13 residues long. Per the germline V gene, CDR1 is MDHEN and CDR2 is SYDVKM. This CDR3 reads CASRVREGALYTF. In DNA, the CDR3 is TGTGCCAGCAGAGTCCGAGAGGGGGCTCTATACACCTTC.